This T cell receptor beta chain appears in the sequencing data of a study of CD8+ T cells in alopecia areata. Reverse transcription of extracted RNA yielded cDNA, which provided the sequencing template. Libraries were prepared by immunoSEQ multiplex PCR; TCRdb keeps only in-frame clonotypes and omits some of them. This sample carries about 150,000 clones, nearly 55% of them seen once, and the ten largest clones take approximately 16%. V dropped 3 bases and J dropped 2 bases, with 10 bases sitting between them. Germline-derived CDR1 and CDR2 are PRHDT and FYEKMQ (reference sequence). CDR3 length equals 14 residues. Treatment reported: oral pan-JAK inhibitor, 5-10 mg twice daily.

This receptor was identified in a human donor with alopecia areata. Sequencing used CD8+ T cells sorted from blood, obtained at week 4, from a patient treated with tofacitinib. This chain joins TRBV13 and TRBJ2-5; possibly TRBD2 for D (6 bases). CDR3 amino acids: CASSFSGLQETQYF. In DNA form, the CDR3 reads TGTGCCAGCAGCTTTTCGGGACTGCAAGAGACCCAGTACTTC.